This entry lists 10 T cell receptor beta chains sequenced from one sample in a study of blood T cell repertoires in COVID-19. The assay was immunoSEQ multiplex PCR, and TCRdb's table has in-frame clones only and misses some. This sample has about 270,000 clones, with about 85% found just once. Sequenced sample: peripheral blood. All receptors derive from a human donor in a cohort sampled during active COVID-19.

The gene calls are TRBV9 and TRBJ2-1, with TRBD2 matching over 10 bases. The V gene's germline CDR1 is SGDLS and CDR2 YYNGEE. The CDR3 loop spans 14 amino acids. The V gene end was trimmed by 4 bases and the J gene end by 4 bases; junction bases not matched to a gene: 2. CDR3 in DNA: TGTGCCAGCAGCACTAGCGGGAATTACAATGAGCAGTTCTTC. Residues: CASSTSGNYNEQFF.

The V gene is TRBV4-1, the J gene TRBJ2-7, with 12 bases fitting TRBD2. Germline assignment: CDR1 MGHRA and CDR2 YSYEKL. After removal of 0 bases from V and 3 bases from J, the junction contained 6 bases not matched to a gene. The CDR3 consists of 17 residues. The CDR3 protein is CASSQDRELAGGYEQYF. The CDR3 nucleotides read TGCGCCAGCAGCCAAGATCGGGAACTAGCGGGAGGCTACGAGCAGTACTTC.

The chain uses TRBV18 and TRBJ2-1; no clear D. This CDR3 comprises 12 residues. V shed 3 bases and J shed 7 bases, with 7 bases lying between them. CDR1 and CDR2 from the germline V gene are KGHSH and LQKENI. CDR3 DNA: TGTGCCAGCTCACCCCTGGAGAATGAGCAGTTCTTC. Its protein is CASSPLENEQFF.

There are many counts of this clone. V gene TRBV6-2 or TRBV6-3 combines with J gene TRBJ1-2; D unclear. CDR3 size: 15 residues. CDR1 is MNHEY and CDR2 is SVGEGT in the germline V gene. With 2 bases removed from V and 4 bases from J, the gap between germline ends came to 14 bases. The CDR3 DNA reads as TGTGCCAGCAGTTACGGTTCTGAGGGAATCTATGGCTACACCTTC. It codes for CASSYGSEGIYGYTF.

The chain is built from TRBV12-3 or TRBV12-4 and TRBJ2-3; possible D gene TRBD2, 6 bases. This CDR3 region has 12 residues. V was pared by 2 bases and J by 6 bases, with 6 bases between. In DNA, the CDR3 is TGTGCCAGCAGTTTACGGGGGGATACGCAGTATTTT. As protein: CASSLRGDTQYF.

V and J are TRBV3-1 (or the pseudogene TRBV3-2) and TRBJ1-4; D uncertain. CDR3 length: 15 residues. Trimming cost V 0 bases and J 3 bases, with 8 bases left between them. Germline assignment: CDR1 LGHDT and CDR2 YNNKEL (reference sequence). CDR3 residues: CASSQEWGANEKLFF. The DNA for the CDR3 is TGTGCCAGCAGCCAAGAGTGGGGAGCTAATGAAAAACTGTTTTTT.

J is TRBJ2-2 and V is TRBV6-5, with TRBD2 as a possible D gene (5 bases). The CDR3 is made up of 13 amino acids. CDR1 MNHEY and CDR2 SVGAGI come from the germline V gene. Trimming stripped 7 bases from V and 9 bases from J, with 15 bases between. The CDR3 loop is CASIPGFSRELFF. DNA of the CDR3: TGTGCCAGCATTCCGGGGTTCTCCAGGGAGCTGTTTTTT.

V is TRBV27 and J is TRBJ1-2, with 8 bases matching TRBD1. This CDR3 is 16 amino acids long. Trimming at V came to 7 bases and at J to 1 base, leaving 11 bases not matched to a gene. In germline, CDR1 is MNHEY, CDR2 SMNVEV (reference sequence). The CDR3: CASTPLGTGVNYGYTF. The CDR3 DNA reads TGTGCCAGCACTCCTCTAGGGACAGGAGTTAACTATGGCTACACCTTC.

CDR3: CASLPGVSSGNTIYF. Written as DNA, the CDR3 is TGTGCCAGCCTGCCCGGGGTGAGCTCTGGAAACACCATATATTTT. The J gene is TRBJ1-3, the V gene TRBV7-9; D gene ambiguous. Germline V gives CDR1 SEHNR, CDR2 FQNEAQ (reference sequence). The CDR3 extends over 15 amino acids. Trimming shortened V by 8 bases and J by 0 bases, and 14 bases separated the two germline ends.

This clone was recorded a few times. CDR3 protein: CASSLGGENNQPQHF. CDR3 DNA: TGCGCCAGCAGCTTAGGGGGGGAAAACAATCAGCCCCAGCATTTT. The chain combines TRBV5-1 with TRBJ1-5; a possible D gene is TRBD1 (6 bases). Germline lookup yields CDR1 SGHRS and CDR2 YFSETQ. Trimming cost V 2 bases and J 3 bases, with 12 bases left between them. This CDR3 contains 15 residues.